This T cell receptor beta chain emerged from a study of T cells after posttransplantation cyclophosphamide. Unmatched junction bases numbered 2, after V lost 1 base and J lost 1 base. The CDR3 contains 16 residues. Germline values: CDR1 SGHTA, CDR2 FQGNSA. This clone was recorded many times. Sequencing used immunoSEQ multiplex PCR; TCRdb keeps in-frame clones, though not all of them. This repertoire holds just under 8,000 clones, and none appear only once. Cyclophosphamide on days +3 and +4 followed busulfan-fludarabine conditioning and a marrow graft. V gene TRBV7-2 combines with J gene TRBJ2-7; 12 nucleotides line up with TRBD1. This receptor was taken from a young adult male patient who received an allogeneic stem cell transplant from an unrelated donor, was CMV-positive, and had acute and chronic GVHD. Some T cells may have originated in the graft donor. Source: PBMCs, taken after an allogeneic stem cell transplant with post-transplant cyclophosphamide. The CDR3 here is CASSLVGQGASYEQYF. CDR3 nucleotides: TGTGCCAGCAGCTTAGTGGGACAGGGGGCATCCTACGAGCAGTACTTC.